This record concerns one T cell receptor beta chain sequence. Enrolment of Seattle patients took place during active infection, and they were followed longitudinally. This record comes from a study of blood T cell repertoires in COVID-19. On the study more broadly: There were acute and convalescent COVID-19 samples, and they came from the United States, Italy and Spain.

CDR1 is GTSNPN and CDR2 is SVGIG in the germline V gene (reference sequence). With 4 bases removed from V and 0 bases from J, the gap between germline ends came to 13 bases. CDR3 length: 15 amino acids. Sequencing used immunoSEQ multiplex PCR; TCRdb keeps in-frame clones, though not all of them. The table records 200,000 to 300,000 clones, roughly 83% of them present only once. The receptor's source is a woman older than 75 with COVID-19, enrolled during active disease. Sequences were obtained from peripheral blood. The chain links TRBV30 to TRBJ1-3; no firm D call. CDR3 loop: CAWMGSRHSGNTIYF. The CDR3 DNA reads TGTGCCTGGATGGGGAGTAGACACTCTGGAAACACCATATATTTT.